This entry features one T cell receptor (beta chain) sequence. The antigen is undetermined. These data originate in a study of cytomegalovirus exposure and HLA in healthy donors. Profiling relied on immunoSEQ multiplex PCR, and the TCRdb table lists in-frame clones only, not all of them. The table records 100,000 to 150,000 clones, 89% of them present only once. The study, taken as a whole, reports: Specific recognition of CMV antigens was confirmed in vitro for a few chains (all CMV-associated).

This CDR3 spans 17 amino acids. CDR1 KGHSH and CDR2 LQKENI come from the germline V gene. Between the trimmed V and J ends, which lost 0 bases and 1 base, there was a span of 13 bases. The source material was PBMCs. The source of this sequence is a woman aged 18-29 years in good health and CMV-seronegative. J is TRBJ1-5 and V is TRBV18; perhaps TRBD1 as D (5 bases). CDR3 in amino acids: CASSPPLGTFSNQPQHF. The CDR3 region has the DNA TGTGCCAGCTCACCACCGCTAGGGACTTTCAGCAATCAGCCCCAGCATTTT. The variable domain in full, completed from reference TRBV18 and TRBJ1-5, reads NAGVMQNPRHLVRRRGQEARLRCSPMKGHSHVYWYRQLPEEGLKFMVYLQKENIIDESGMPKERFSAEFPKEGPSILRIQQVVRGDSAAYFCASSPPLGTFSNQPQHFGDGTRLSIL.